This is a list of T cell receptor beta chains from one sample in a study of a mutant IDH1 vaccine in newly diagnosed glioma. Their cognate antigens are unknown. Clones were read by immunoSEQ multiplex PCR, and TCRdb kept only the in-frame ones, dropping some. The sample contains some 33,000 clones, 56% of which appear only once. Sequencing used PBMCs, obtained from a glioma patient whose treatment included an IDH1 peptide vaccine. The receptors derive from a woman between 18 and 30 years old with glioma. Each CDR3 is given with its conserved first and last residue. The D gene is left open where the match is weak. Clone size is given for some rows only: seen once, a few or many times, or a class if the clone is expanded.

>14|TRBJ1-5|TRBV29-1|TRBD1|few
CSVSTGTVNQPQHF
TGCAGCGTTTCTACCGGGACAGTTAATCAGCCCCAGCATTTT
>13|TRBJ2-7|TRBV6-5|.|few
CASSPTTSYEQYF
TGTGCCAGCAGCCCTACAACCTCCTACGAGCAGTACTTC
>13|TRBJ1-1|TRBV19|TRBD1|few
CASNPTGAPEAFF
TGTGCCAGTAACCCGACAGGGGCGCCTGAAGCTTTCTTT
>13|TRBJ1-1|TRBV27|.|.
CASSTGANTEAFF
TGTGCCAGCAGTACCGGGGCGAACACTGAAGCTTTCTTT
>13|TRBJ2-7|TRBV27|.|once
CASSLSRIYEQYF
TGTGCCAGCAGTTTATCGAGGATCTACGAGCAGTACTTC
>16|TRBJ2-1|TRBV5-1|TRBD2|.
CATHPRGLAGSNEQFF
TGCGCCACCCACCCCCGGGGTCTAGCGGGGTCCAATGAGCAGTTCTTC
>13|TRBJ1-6|TRBV11-3|.|.
CASSLGHNSPLHF
TGTGCCAGCAGCTTAGGCCATAATTCACCCCTCCACTTT
>15|TRBJ2-1|TRBV30|TRBD2|.
CAWSVTSGGAYEQFF
TGTGCCTGGAGTGTCACTAGCGGGGGGGCTTATGAGCAGTTCTTC
>17|TRBJ1-5|TRBV2|TRBD1|.
CASRAGGDRGRNQPQHF
TGTGCCAGCAGGGCGGGCGGAGACAGGGGTCGCAATCAGCCCCAGCATTTT
>15|TRBJ2-7|TRBV12-5|TRBD1|once
CASGLVQTGPYEQYF
TGTGCTAGTGGTTTGGTCCAGACAGGGCCCTACGAGCAGTACTTC
>15|TRBJ1-5|TRBV6-5|.|.
CASSIRPGVGQPQHF
TGTGCCAGCAGCATACGCCCAGGGGTCGGGCAGCCCCAGCATTTT
>16|TRBJ1-2|TRBV6-6|.|few
CASTEKLTHPNYGYTF
TGTGCCAGCACCGAGAAACTGACACACCCTAACTATGGCTACACCTTC
>16|TRBJ1-1|TRBV4-2|TRBD1|few
CASSQDRRGLYTEAFF
TGTGCCAGCAGCCAAGATCGGAGGGGGCTCTACACTGAAGCTTTCTTT
>14|TRBJ2-7|TRBV5-4|.|few
CASSLWGAAYEQYF
TGTGCCAGCAGCTTGTGGGGGGCGGCCTACGAGCAGTACTTC